The table lists the clone carrying this TCR beta chain with a few counts. The record originates from a study of identical twins. MiXCR was run by TCRdb on the 5' RACE reads, yielding one entry per CDR3 protein. The data show under 350,000 distinct CDR3 sequences, with 9.5% seen just once and roughly 6.4% held by the top ten. Trimming took off 7 bases at V and 0 bases at J, with 25 bases between the two ends. The length of the CDR3 is 19 residues. These data were likewise used in another study, on yellow fever vaccine responses in identical twins.

This sequence was found in a woman in her late teens or twenties in good health. This rearrangement joins TRBV12-3 or TRBV12-4 to TRBJ1-5; possible D gene TRBD1, 5 bases. Source material: CD8+ T cells sorted from blood. The CDR3 sequence is CASNSRGGGRAYSNQPQHF. CDR3 bases: TGTGCCAGCAACTCGAGGGGTGGAGGGAGAGCTTATAGCAATCAGCCCCAGCATTTT.